What follows are 9 T cell receptor beta chains derived from one specimen sequenced in a study of identical twins. TCRdb reprocessed the 5' RACE reads via MiXCR and lists one record per CDR3 protein. This table has roughly 350,000 distinct CDR3 sequences, approximately 10% appearing once. The specimen was naive T cells sorted from blood. The receptors shown here come from a woman between 45 and 60 years old in good health.

This clonotype was detected many times. This chain joins TRBV12-3 or TRBV12-4 and TRBJ2-1; 8 bases align to TRBD1. The CDR3 is made up of 16 amino acids. Trimming at V came to 3 bases and at J to 8 bases, leaving 12 bases not matched to a gene. The CDR3 DNA reads TGTGCCAGCAGTTTCTCTGCGGGACAGGCAGTTTATGAGCAGTTCTTC. It codes for CASSFSAGQAVYEQFF.

The CDR3 bases are TGTGCCAGCAGCTTAGGAATAGCGGGGAATGAGCAGTTCTTC. This translates into CASSLGIAGNEQFF. The V call is TRBV7-6, the J call TRBJ2-1, with TRBD2 matching 8 bases. This CDR3 comprises 14 residues. With 1 base clipped from V and 7 bases from J, the junction kept 3 bases outside the gene matches. Germline CDR1 SGHVS, CDR2 FNYEAQ.

There are many counts of this clonotype. DNA of the CDR3: TGCAGTGCTACTACGGACAGGGTTTGGGAGACCCAGTACTTC. Protein: CSATTDRVWETQYF. V usage is TRBV20-1 and J usage is TRBJ2-5; TRBD1 matches at 8 bases. Germline CDR1 is DFQATT and CDR2 is SNEGSKA (reference sequence). This CDR3 has 14 amino acids. Germline trimming cut 4 bases from V and 5 bases from J; bases unmatched to any gene: 9.

This clonotype was seen a few times. The chain couples TRBV4-1 to TRBJ1-2; D remains unclear. In germline, CDR1 is MGHRA, CDR2 YSYEKL. The CDR3 sequence is 14 residues long. V lost 3 bases and J 1 base, leaving 9 bases between the germline ends. CDR3 sequence reads: CASSQIDGNYGYTF. Here the CDR3 DNA reads TGCGCCAGCAGCCAGATAGATGGTAACTATGGCTACACCTTC.

The rearrangement joins TRBV29-1 to TRBJ2-6, with D hard to call. The CDR3 consists of 16 residues. V lost 4 bases and J lost 4, with 17 bases in between. CDR1 is SQVTM, CDR2 ANQGSEA, per germline. Here the CDR3 reads CSVALQEGFGANVLTF. In nucleotides, the CDR3 is TGCAGCGTTGCTCTTCAGGAAGGGTTCGGGGCCAACGTCCTGACTTTC.

J is TRBJ1-4 and V is TRBV29-1, with 11 nucleotides matching TRBD1. Germline CDR1 and CDR2: SQVTM and ANQGSEA. CDR3 length: 12 amino acids. Trimming took 6 bases from V and 13 from J; bases not matched to a gene: 7. CDR3 sequence reads: CSVEGQGERLFF. The CDR3 nucleotides read TGCAGCGTAGAGGGACAGGGGGAACGACTGTTTTTT.

This clonotype occurred many times. V gene TRBV27 combines with J gene TRBJ2-7, with D maybe TRBD2 (6 bases). The germline V and J ends were trimmed by 9 bases and 3 bases, with 12 bases remaining between them. This CDR3 is 12 amino acids long. The germline V gene has CDR1 MNHEY and CDR2 SMNVEV (reference sequence). The CDR3 DNA sequence: TGTGCCAGTCCGGGACTCAACTACGAGCAGTACGTC. The encoded protein is CASPGLNYEQYV.

The rearrangement links TRBV6-1 to TRBJ2-7; D may be TRBD1 (5 bases). The V gene's germline CDR1 is MNHNS and CDR2 SASEGT. The V end lost 2 bases, the J end lost 12 bases, and 14 bases lay between the germline ends. CDR3 size: 12 residues. The CDR3 loop is CASSERGSSGYV. CDR3 nucleotides: TGTGCCAGCAGTGAAAGGGGCTCCTCGGGGTACGTC.

This clonotype has more than one count but fewer than ten. The chain carries TRBV5-1 and TRBJ2-3; 8 bases agree with TRBD2. J lost 3 bases, V lost 0 bases, and 3 bases had no gene match. Germline V gives CDR1 SGHRS, CDR2 YFSETQ. This CDR3 comprises 15 residues. In nucleotides, the CDR3 is TGCGCCAGCAGCTTGGTCTCTAGCGGGACAGATACGCAGTATTTT. Protein sequence: CASSLVSSGTDTQYF.